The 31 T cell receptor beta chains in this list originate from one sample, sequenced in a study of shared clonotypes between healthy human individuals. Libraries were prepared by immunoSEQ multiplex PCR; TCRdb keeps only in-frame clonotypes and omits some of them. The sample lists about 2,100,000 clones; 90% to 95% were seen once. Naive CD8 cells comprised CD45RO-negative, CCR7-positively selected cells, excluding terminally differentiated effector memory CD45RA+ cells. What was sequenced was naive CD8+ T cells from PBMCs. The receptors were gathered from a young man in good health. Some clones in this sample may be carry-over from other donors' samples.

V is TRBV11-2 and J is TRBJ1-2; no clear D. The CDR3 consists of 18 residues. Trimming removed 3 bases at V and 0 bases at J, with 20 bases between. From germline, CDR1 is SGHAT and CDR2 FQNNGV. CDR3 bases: TGTGCCAGCAGCTTTGATTTCACCCGCGACACCCCTAACTATGGCTACACCTTC. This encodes CASSFDFTRDTPNYGYTF.

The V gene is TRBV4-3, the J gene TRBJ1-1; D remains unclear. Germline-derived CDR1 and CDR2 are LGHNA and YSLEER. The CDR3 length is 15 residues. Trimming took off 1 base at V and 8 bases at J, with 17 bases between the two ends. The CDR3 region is CASSQGAGPGEEAFF. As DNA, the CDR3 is TGCGCCAGCAGCCAAGGTGCAGGACCAGGAGAGGAAGCTTTCTTT.

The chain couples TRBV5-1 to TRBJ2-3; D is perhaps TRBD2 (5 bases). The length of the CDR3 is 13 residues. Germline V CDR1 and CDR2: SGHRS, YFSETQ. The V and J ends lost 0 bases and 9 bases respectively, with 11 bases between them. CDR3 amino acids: CASSLELVGTQYF. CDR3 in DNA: TGCGCCAGCAGCTTGGAACTAGTAGGGACGCAGTATTTT.

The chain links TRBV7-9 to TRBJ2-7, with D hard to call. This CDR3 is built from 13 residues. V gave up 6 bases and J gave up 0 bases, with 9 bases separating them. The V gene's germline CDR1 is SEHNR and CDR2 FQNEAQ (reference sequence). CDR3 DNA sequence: TGTGCCAGCAGTGCTCGGGTCTCCTACGAGCAGTACTTC. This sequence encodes CASSARVSYEQYF. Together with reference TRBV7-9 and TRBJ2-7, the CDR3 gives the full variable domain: DTGVSQNPRHKITKRGQNVTFRCDPISEHNRLYWYRQTLGQGPEFLTYFQNEAQLEKSRLLSDRFSAERPKGSFSTLEIQRTEQGDSAMYLCASSARVSYEQYFGPGTRLTVT.

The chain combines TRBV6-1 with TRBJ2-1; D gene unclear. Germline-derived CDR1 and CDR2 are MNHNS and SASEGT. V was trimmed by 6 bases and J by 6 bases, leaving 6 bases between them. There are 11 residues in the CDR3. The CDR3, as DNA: TGTGCCAGCAGAAGTCTCAATGAGCAGTTCTTC. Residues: CASRSLNEQFF.

The CDR3 sequence: CASSHFGRSSYNEQFF. For the CDR3, the DNA is TGTGCCAGCAGCCATTTTGGCCGGAGCTCCTACAATGAGCAGTTCTTC. The chain couples TRBV14 to TRBJ2-1; D unresolved. The CDR3 consists of 16 residues. The V gene lost 3 bases and the J gene lost 0 bases, with 12 bases spanning the gap. Germline V gives CDR1 SGHDN, CDR2 FVKESK.

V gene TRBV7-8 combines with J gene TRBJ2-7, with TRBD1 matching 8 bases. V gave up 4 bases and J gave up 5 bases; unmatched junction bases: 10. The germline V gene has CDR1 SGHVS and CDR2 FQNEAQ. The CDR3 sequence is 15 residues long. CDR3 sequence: CASSSTGQARDEQYF. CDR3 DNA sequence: TGTGCCAGCAGCTCCACGGGACAGGCCCGAGACGAGCAGTACTTC.

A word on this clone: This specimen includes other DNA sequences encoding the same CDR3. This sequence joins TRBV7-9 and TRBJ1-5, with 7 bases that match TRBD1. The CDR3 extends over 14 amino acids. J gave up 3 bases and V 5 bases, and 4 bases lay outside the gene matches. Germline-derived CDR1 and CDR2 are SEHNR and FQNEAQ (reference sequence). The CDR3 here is CASSAGGVNQPQHF. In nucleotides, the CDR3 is TGTGCCAGCAGCGCAGGGGGGGTCAATCAGCCCCAGCATTTT.

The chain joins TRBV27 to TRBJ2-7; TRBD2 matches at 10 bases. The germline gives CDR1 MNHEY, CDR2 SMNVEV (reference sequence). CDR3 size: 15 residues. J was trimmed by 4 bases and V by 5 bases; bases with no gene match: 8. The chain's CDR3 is CASSLSGRAWYEQYF. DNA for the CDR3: TGTGCCAGCAGTCTGAGCGGGAGGGCGTGGTACGAGCAGTACTTC.

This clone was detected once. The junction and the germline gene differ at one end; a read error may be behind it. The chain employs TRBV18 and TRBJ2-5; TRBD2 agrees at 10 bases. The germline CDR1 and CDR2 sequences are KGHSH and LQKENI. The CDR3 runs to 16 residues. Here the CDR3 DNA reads TGTGCCAGCTCAACACCTAGCGGGAGCGGACAAGAGACCCAGTACTTC. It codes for CASSTPSGSGQETQYF.

Written as DNA, the CDR3 is TGTGCCAGCAGCCTGAGTCAGACAGCGAACACTGAAGCTTTCTTT. Translation gives CASSLSQTANTEAFF. V usage is TRBV28 and J usage is TRBJ1-1; a weak D match, TRBD1 (5 bases). This CDR3 spans 15 amino acids. Per germline, CDR1 MDHEN and CDR2 SYDVKM. The V end lost 6 bases, the J end lost 1 base, and 15 bases lay between the germline ends.

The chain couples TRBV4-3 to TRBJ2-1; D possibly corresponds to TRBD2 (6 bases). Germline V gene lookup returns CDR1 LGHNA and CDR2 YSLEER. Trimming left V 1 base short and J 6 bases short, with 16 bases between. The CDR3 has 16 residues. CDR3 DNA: TGCGCCAGCAGCCAAGGAAAGGGACTGCGCGGCAATGAGCAGTTCTTC. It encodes CASSQGKGLRGNEQFF.

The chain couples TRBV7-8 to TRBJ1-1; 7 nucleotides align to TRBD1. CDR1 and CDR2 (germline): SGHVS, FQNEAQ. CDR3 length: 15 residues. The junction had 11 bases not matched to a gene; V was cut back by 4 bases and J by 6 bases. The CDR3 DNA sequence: TGTGCCAGCAGCTCCAGGGACAGAGTTACCGCTGAAGCTTTCTTT. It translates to CASSSRDRVTAEAFF.

Here the CDR3 DNA reads TGTGCCAGCAGCTTGGAATGGGGGAAAGGAGGGAACACTGAAGCTTTCTTT. This gives the protein CASSLEWGKGGNTEAFF. V is TRBV5-5 and J is TRBJ1-1; D is perhaps TRBD1 (5 bases). Germline assignment: CDR1 SGHKS and CDR2 YYEKEE (reference sequence). V was clipped by 0 bases and J by 1 base, with 16 bases between them. This CDR3 has 17 amino acids.

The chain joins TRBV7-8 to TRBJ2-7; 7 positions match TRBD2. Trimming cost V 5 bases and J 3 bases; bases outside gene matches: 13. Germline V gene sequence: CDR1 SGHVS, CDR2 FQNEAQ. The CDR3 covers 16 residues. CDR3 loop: CASSLWVGEGFYEQYF. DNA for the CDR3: TGTGCCAGCAGCCTTTGGGTGGGGGAGGGATTCTACGAGCAGTACTTC.

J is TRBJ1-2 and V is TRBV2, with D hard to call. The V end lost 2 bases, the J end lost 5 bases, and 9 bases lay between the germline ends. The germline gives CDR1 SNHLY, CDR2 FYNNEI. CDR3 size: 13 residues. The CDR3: CASSERGQYGYTF. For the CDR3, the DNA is TGTGCCAGCAGTGAACGAGGTCAATATGGCTACACCTTC.

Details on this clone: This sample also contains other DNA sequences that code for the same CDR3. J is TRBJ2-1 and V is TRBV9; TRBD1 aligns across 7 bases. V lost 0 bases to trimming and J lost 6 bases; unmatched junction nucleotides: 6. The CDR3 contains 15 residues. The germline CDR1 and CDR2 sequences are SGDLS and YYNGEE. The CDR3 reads CASSVGTGVRNEQFF. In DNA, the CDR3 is TGTGCCAGCAGCGTAGGAACAGGGGTCCGCAATGAGCAGTTCTTC. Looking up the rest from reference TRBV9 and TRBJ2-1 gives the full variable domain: DSGVTQTPKHLITATGQRVTLRCSPRSGDLSVYWYQQSLDQGLQFLIQYYNGEERAKGNILERFSAQQFPDLHSELNLSSLELGDSALYFCASSVGTGVRNEQFFGPGTRLTVL.

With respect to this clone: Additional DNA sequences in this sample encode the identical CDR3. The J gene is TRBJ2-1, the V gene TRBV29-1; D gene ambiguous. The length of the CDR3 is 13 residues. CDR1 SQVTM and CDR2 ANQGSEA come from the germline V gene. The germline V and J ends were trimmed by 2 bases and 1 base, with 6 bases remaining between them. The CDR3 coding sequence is TGCAGCGTTGAAACGGTTTCCTACAATGAGCAGTTCTTC. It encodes CSVETVSYNEQFF.

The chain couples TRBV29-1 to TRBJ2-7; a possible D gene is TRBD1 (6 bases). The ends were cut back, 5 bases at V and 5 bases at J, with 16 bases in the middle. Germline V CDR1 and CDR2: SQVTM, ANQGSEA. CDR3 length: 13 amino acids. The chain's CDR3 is CSVKGAGDNEQYF. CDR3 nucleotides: TGCAGCGTTAAGGGCGCAGGGGATAACGAGCAGTACTTC.

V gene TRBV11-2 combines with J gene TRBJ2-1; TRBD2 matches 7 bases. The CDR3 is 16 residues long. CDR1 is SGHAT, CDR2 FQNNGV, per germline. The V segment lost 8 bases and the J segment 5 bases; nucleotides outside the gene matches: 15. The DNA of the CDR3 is TGTGCCAGCGCCGAGAGAGGGATGGCGGGAGACAATGAGCAGTTCTTC. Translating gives CASAERGMAGDNEQFF.

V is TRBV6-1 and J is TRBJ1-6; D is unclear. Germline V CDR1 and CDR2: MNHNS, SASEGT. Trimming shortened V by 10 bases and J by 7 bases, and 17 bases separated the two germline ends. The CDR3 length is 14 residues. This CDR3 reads CAIKTGPLNSPLHF. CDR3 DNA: TGTGCCATCAAAACCGGGCCGTTAAATTCACCCCTCCACTTT.

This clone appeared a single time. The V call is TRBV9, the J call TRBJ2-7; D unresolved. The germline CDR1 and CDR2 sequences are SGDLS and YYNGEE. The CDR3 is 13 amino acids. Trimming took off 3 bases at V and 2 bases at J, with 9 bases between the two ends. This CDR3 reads CASSDGRPYEQYF. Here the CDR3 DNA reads TGTGCCAGCAGCGACGGGCGCCCCTACGAGCAGTACTTC. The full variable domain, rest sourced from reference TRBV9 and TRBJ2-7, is DSGVTQTPKHLITATGQRVTLRCSPRSGDLSVYWYQQSLDQGLQFLIQYYNGEERAKGNILERFSAQQFPDLHSELNLSSLELGDSALYFCASSDGRPYEQYFGPGTRLTVT.

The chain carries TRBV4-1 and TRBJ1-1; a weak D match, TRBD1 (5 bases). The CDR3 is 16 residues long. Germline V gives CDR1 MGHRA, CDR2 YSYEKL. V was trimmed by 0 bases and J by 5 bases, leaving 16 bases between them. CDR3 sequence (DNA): TGCGCCAGCAGCCAAGATCCCCGGGGCTCGGGGACTGAAGCTTTCTTT. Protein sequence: CASSQDPRGSGTEAFF.

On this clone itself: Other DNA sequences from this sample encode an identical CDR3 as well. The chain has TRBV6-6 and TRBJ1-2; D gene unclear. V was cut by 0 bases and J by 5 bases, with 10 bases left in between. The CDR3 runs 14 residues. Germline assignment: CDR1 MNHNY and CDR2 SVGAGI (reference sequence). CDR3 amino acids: CASSYSTPTYGYTF. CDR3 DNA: TGTGCCAGCAGTTACTCGACACCAACTTATGGCTACACCTTC.

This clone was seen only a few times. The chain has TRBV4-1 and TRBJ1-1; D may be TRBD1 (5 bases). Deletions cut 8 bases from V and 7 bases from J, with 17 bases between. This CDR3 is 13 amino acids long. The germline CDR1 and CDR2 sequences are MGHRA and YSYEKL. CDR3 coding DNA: TGCGCCAGCGGTCAGGGTCTTGGGAATGAAGCTTTCTTT. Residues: CASGQGLGNEAFF.

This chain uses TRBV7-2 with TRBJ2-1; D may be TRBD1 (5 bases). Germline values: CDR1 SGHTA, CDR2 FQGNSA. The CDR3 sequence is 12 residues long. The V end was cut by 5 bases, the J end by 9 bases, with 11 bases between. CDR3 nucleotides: TGTGCCAGCAGCCGTCCTAGGGGTGAGCAGTTCTTC. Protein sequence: CASSRPRGEQFF.

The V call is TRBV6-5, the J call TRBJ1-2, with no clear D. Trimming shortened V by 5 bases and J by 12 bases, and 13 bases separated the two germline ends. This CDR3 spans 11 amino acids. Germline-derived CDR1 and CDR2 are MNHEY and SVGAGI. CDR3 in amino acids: CASSIGQEDTF. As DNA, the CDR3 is TGTGCCAGCAGTATCGGGCAGGAGGACACCTTC.

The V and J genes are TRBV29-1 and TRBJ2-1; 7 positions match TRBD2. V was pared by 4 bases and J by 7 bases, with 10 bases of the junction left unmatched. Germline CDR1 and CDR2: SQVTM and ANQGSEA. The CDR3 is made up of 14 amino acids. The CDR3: CSVAPPGRVNEQFF. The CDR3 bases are TGCAGCGTTGCCCCGCCAGGGAGGGTAAATGAGCAGTTCTTC.

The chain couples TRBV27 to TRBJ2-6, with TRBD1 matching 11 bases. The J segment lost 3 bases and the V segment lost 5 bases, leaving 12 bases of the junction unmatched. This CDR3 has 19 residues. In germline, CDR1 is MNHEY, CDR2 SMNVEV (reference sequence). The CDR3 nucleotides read TGTGCCAGCAGTCCCCTACCGGGACAGGGGGAAGGTGGGGCCAACGTCCTGACTTTC. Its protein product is CASSPLPGQGEGGANVLTF.

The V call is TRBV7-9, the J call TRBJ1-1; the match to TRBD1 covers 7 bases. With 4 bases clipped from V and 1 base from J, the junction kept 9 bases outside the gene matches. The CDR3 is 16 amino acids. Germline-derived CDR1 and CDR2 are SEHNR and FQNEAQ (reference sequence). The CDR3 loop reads CASSSARGLGNTEAFF. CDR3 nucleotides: TGTGCCAGCAGCTCAGCCAGGGGGTTGGGGAACACTGAAGCTTTCTTT.

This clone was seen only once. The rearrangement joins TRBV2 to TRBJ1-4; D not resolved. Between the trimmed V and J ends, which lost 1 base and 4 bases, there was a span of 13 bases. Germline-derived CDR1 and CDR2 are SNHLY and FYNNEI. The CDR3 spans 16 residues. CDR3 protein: CASSEGDGIGNEKLFF. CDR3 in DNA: TGTGCCAGCAGTGAAGGGGATGGGATAGGTAATGAAAAACTGTTTTTT.